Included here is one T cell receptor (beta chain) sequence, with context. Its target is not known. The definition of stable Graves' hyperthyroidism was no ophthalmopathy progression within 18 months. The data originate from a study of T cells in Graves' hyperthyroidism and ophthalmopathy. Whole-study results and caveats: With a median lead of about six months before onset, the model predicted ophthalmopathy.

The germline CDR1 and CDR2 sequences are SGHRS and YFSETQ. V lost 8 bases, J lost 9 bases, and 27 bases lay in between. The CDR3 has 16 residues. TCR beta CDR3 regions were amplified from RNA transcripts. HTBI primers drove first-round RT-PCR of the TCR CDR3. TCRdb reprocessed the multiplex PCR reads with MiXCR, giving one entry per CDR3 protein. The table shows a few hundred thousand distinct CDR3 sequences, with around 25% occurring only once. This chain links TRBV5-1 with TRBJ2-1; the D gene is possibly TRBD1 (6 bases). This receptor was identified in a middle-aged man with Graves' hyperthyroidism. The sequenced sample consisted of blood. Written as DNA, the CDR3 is TGCGCCAGTGAAGAAGGACAGCTAGGGGGTTGGCGTGAGCAGTTCTTC. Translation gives CASEEGQLGGWREQFF. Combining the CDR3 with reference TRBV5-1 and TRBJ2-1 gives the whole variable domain KAGVTQTPRYLIKTRGQQVTLSCSPISGHRSVSWYQQTPGQGLQFLFEYFSETQRNKGNFPGRFSGRQFSNSRSEMNVSTLELGDSALYLCASEEGQLGGWREQFFGPGTRLTVL.